This paragraph covers one T cell receptor (beta chain) sequence. This clone's antigen is unknown. There are no base qualities to consult, and no much larger clone falls within one base. This sample is part of a study of blood T cell repertoires in COVID-19 (dated by TCRdb to the early 2020s). General notes on the study: Samples from collaborators originated in the United States, Italy and Spain and spanned both the acute and convalescent phases of COVID-19. The repertoires were made available in a free public database intended to serve as a resource for research on the immune response to SARS-CoV-2. Samples were obtained from the ongoing ImmuneRACE study (first 160 participants) and from approximately 1,200 subjects provided by 6 global collaborators. Nearly every sample came with metadata listing a de-identified subject ID, COVID-19 status, age in years and sex. The dataset comprised deeply sampled blood TCRbeta repertoires from subjects exposed to, actively infected with, or recovered from COVID-19. Where HLA class I and class II types were available, the types were taken from metadata supplied by the sample provider, not from assay-based typing. The material from the prospective study consisted of cDNA or gDNA derived from T cells, B-cell-depleted T cells, or PBMCs.

Whole blood was collected in K2EDTA tubes by collaborating institutions according to the institutions' own protocols. For TCRbeta analysis, collaborators shipped samples as frozen whole blood, isolated PBMCs, or DNA extracted from either of those sample types. Reading from cysteine to phenylalanine, the CDR3 counts 15 amino acids. The kept DNA is CDR3 alone, 45 bases in frame from the first base. Reading the germline V gene gives CDR1 SGHRS and CDR2 YFSETQ. Trimming leaves V shorter by 4 bases and J shorter by 7 bases, with the junction holding 11 bases beyond the gene matches. Overall results and qualifications from the work: Clinical and demographic metadata were provided uncurated, with the amount varying by source and participant.

TCRbeta CDR3 regions were amplified from genomic DNA using the immunoSEQ Assay, a bias-controlled multiplex PCR. On the study's bioinformatics: Nucleated cell counts per sample were estimated from amplification of reference gene primers within the assay. To quantify the absolute abundance of each unique TCRbeta CDR3 rearrangement, sequence reads were collapsed and filtered. For each sample, productive Simpson clonality was calculated as the square root of Simpson's diversity index over productive rearrangements. Here the immuneACCESS table is served through TCRdb, limited to in-frame sequences with V and J called. Missing clones are a known gap in these copies; in checked studies unresolved V genes cover under half, and the rest lacks a known reason. V, J and clone size are those of that table, while D and trimming were read from the DNA. Recorded for this sample are under 300,000 clones; 86% of them occurred a single time. Clones ranked in the top ten supply about 4% of the sample.

The origin of this receptor is a man aged 18 to 30 with active or convalescent COVID-19. Sequencing was performed on peripheral blood. The chain is encoded by TRBV5-1 joined to TRBJ2-3; TRBD2 fits 8 bases in the junction. The DNA is TGCGCCAGCAGCCCCGTGGGACTAGTCGCGTATACGCAGTATTTT. Its protein reads: CASSPVGLVAYTQYF.